This TCR beta chain was identified in a study of beta chain features in type 1 diabetes. Expressed TCRB transcripts were sequenced because the entire RNA isolate underwent reverse transcription. TCRdb's copy holds only in-frame clones and misses some; the assay was immunoSEQ multiplex PCR. The sample lists about 40,000 clones, 45% to 50% occurring once. Germline CDR1 is LNHDA and CDR2 is SQIVND (reference sequence). The CDR3 is 15 residues long. V lost 7 bases and J lost 1, with 14 bases in between. Via CD45RO/CCR7/CD25/CD127/CD95/CD27, cells of the CD4+ naive, central memory, regulatory and stem cell-like memory subsets were sorted. Sorted populations were all over 95% pure.

The gene calls are TRBV19 and TRBJ1-5; D is unclear. The sequence derives from a woman aged 18-29 years in good health. Sequenced sample: central memory CD4+ T cells from blood. The DNA of the CDR3 is TGTGCCAGTATACCGGGGTCGGGCAGCAATCAGCCCCAGCATTTT. It codes for CASIPGSGSNQPQHF. The full variable domain, with the rest looked up from reference TRBV19 and TRBJ1-5, is DGGITQSPKYLFRKEGQNVTLSCEQNLNHDAMYWYRQDPGQGLRLIYYSQIVNDFQKGDIAEGYSVSREKKESFPLTVTSAQKNPTAFYLCASIPGSGSNQPQHFGDGTRLSIL.